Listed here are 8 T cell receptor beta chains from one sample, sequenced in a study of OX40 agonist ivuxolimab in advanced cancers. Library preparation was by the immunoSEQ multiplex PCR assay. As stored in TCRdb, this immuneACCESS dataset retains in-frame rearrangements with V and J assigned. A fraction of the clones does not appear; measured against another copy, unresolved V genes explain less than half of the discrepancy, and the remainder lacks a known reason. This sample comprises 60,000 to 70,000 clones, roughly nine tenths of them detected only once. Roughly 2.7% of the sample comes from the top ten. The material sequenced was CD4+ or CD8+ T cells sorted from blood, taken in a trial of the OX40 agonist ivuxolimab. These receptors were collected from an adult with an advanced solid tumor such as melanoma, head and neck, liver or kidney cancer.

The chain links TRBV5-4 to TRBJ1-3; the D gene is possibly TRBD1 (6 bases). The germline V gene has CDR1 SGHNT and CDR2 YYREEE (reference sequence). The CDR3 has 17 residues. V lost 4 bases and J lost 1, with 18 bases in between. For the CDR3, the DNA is TGTGCCAGCAGCCTGGGACACCCAGGGACATCTGGAAACACCATATATTTT. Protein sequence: CASSLGHPGTSGNTIYF. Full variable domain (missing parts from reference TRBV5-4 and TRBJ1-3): ETGVTQSPTHLIKTRGQQVTLRCSSQSGHNTVSWYQQALGQGPQFIFQYYREEENGRGNFPPRFSGLQFPNYSSELNVNALELDDSALYLCASSLGHPGTSGNTIYFGEGSWLTVV.

The CDR3 DNA reads as TGTGCCAGCAGCCCTGGACCGAACGACGAAGCTTTCTTT. Its protein is CASSPGPNDEAFF. V gene TRBV7-3 combines with J gene TRBJ1-1; no definite D call. The CDR3 contains 13 residues. V lost 5 bases and J lost 8, with 15 bases in between. The germline gives CDR1 SGHTA, CDR2 FQGTGA.

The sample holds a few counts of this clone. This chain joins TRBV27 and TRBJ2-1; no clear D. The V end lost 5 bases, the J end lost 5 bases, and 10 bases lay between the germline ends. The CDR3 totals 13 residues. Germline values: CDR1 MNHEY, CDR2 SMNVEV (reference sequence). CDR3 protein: CASSRGRNNEQFF. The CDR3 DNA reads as TGTGCCAGCAGTCGCGGACGTAACAATGAGCAGTTCTTC.

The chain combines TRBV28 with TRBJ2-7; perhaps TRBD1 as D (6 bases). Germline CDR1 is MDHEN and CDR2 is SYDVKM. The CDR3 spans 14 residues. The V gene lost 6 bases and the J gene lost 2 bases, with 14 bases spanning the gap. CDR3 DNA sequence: TGTGCCAGCAGCTATGACAGGCCTACCTACGAGCAGTACTTC. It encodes CASSYDRPTYEQYF.

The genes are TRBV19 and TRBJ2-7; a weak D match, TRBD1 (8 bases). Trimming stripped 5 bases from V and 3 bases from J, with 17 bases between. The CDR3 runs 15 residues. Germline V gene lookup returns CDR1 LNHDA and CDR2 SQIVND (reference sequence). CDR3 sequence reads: CASSVQGGPLYEQYF. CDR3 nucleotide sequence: TGTGCCAGTAGTGTACAGGGGGGGCCTCTCTACGAGCAGTACTTC.

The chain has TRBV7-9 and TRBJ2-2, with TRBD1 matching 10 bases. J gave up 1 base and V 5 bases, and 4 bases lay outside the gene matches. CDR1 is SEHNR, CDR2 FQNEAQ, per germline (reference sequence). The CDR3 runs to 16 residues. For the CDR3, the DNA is TGTGCCAGCAGCCGACAGGGGGCCTTGAACACCGGGGAGCTGTTTTTT. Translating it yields CASSRQGALNTGELFF.

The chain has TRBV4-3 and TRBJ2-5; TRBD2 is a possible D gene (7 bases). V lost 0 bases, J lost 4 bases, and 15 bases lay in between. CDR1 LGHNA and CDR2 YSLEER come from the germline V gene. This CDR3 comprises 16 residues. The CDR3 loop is CASSQDWEGVSETQYF. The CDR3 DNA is TGCGCCAGCAGCCAAGATTGGGAGGGGGTGTCAGAGACCCAGTACTTC.

The CDR3 DNA reads TGTGCCAGCAGCTTAAGGGAGGGAGGTAGCAATCAGCCCCAGCATTTT. It encodes CASSLREGGSNQPQHF. The chain carries TRBV7-2 and TRBJ1-5, with D unclear. This CDR3 is 16 amino acids long. Trimming removed 2 bases from V and 0 bases from J, with 11 bases in between. The V gene's germline CDR1 is SGHTA and CDR2 FQGNSA.